This T cell receptor beta chain was identified in a study of cytomegalovirus exposure and HLA in healthy donors. As for this clone: Its target is unknown.

13 Jbeta primers and 60 Vbeta primers were used for the PCR. Measured with immunoSEQ multiplex PCR; TCRdb has only the in-frame clones, and not every one. Among roughly 120,000 clones listed, more than 65% were seen once. The study, taken as a whole, reports: A later analysis showed that HLA-associated TCR beta chains had undergone more clonal expansion than equally common others.

Though nominally healthy at sampling, donors likely had unrecorded immune exposures. This CDR3 has 15 amino acids. CDR1 is KGHSH, CDR2 LQKENI, per germline. V usage is TRBV18 and J usage is TRBJ2-5; TRBD1 matches 9 bases. The assigned J gene may be wrong: the sequence end matches TRBJ2-7 better. This receptor was obtained from a young woman in good health and CMV-seronegative. The source material was PBMCs. The CDR3 protein is CASSPPGTGFYEQYF. CDR3 coding DNA: TGTGCCAGCTCACCCCCCGGGACAGGGTTCTACGAGCAGTACTTC.